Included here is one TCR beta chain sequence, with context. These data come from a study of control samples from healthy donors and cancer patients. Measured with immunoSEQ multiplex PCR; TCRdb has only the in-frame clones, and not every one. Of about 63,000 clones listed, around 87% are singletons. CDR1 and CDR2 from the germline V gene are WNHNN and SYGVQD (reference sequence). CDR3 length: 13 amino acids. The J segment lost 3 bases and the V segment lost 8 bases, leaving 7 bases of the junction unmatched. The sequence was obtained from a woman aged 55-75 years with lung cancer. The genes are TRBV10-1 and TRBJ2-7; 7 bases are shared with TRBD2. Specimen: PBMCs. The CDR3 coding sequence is TGCGCCAGCCAGCGGGGCAGGGACTACGAGCAGTACTTC. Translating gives CASQRGRDYEQYF.